Each of the 16 T cell receptor beta chains below was sequenced from the same sample in a study of neurological immune-mediated disorders. TCRdb called the 5' RACE reads again in MiXCR, with one record for every CDR3 protein. The table lists 80,000 to 85,000 distinct CDR3 sequences, approximately 2.4% of them singletons. What was sequenced was PBMCs. These receptor sequences come from a woman in her thirties with multiple sclerosis.

This clonotype occurred many times. The CDR3 bases are TGCGCCAGCCAATGGTTTATTGGGGGGACCAATGAGCAGTTCTTC. Amino acids: CASQWFIGGTNEQFF. The chain recombines TRBV5-1 with TRBJ2-1, with D perhaps TRBD2 (6 bases). Germline V gene data show CDR1 as SGHRS and CDR2 as YFSETQ. The CDR3 has 15 residues. The germline V and J ends were trimmed by 7 bases and 6 bases, with 20 bases remaining between them.

The sample holds many counts of this clonotype. The chain combines TRBV12-3 or TRBV12-4 with TRBJ2-1, with 8 bases identical to TRBD2. This CDR3 has 15 amino acids. V lost 5 bases and J lost 4; bases outside the gene matches: 7. The CDR3 DNA sequence: TGTGCCAGCAGTGCAGCGGGAGTAGATTACAATGAGCAGTTCTTC. Translating gives CASSAAGVDYNEQFF.

At least ten counts were recorded for this clonotype. V usage is TRBV6-5 and J usage is TRBJ2-3; TRBD2 agrees at 10 bases. V lost 4 bases and J lost 0; bases outside the gene matches: 4. The CDR3 spans 16 residues. The germline V gene encodes CDR1 MNHEY and CDR2 SVGAGI. The CDR3 region is CASSLSTSGSTDTQYF. CDR3 in DNA: TGTGCCAGCAGTTTGTCGACTAGCGGGAGCACAGATACGCAGTATTTT.

This clonotype has ten or more counts. The chain employs TRBV5-1 and TRBJ2-2; 7 bases align to TRBD2. CDR3 length: 16 amino acids. Trimming removed 4 bases from V and 0 bases from J; junction bases left unmatched: 6. Germline-derived CDR1 and CDR2 are SGHRS and YFSETQ. Here the CDR3 reads CASSTQGTTNTGELFF. The CDR3 DNA sequence: TGCGCCAGCAGCACCCAAGGGACTACGAACACCGGGGAGCTGTTTTTT.

The chain carries TRBV20-1 and TRBJ2-3; 8 bases align to TRBD2. Germline-derived CDR1 and CDR2 are DFQATT and SNEGSKA (reference sequence). The J segment lost 3 bases and the V segment lost 5 bases, leaving 7 bases of the junction unmatched. The CDR3 spans 14 residues. CDR3 nucleotide sequence: TGCAGTGCTGCAGGACTAGCTGTTACAGATACGCAGTATTTT. It encodes CSAAGLAVTDTQYF.

In its sample, this clonotype was seen many times. The rearrangement links TRBV29-1 to TRBJ2-1; 7 nucleotides match TRBD1. Germline CDR1 is SQVTM and CDR2 is ANQGSEA. The V and J ends lost 2 bases and 16 bases, in that order; junction bases with no gene match: 5. The CDR3 runs to 10 residues. The CDR3 sequence: CSVEWDRKFF. The CDR3 coding sequence is TGCAGCGTTGAATGGGACAGAAAATTCTTC.

This clonotype was observed many times. The rearrangement joins TRBV4-3 to TRBJ2-7; 7 bases line up with TRBD1. Looked up from germline, CDR1 is LGHNA and CDR2 is YSLEER. This CDR3 contains 16 residues. V gave up 4 bases and J gave up 0 bases; unmatched junction bases: 9. DNA of the CDR3: TGCGCCAGCAGCCTTAGTTCGACAGGGAGCTCCTACGAGCAGTACTTC. It is translated as CASSLSSTGSSYEQYF.

As for this clonotype: Its ends do not fully match the called genes, so a read error is possible. The chain employs TRBV12-3 or TRBV12-4 and TRBJ1-5; D possibly corresponds to TRBD1 (6 bases). The CDR3 has 13 amino acids. CDR3 nucleotide sequence: TGTTCCAGCAGAGGACAGAGAGTGGAGCACCAGCATTTT. Translation gives CSSRGQRVEHQHF.

Only a few counts were recorded for this clonotype. Given a much more abundant clone one base away, this may be a read error. The V and J genes are TRBV20-1 and TRBJ2-1; 10 bases match TRBD1. The junction had 11 bases not matched to a gene; V was cut back by 6 bases and J by 6 bases. The V gene's germline CDR1 is DFQATT and CDR2 SNEGSKA (reference sequence). CDR3 length: 15 amino acids. CDR3 sequence (DNA): TGCAGTGCCCTACACCGGGACAGGGGTGGCAATGAGCAGTTCTTC. This sequence encodes CSALHRDRGGNEQFF.

The table lists this clonotype with many counts. This chain connects TRBV7-9 to TRBJ2-3; 8 bases agree with TRBD2. This CDR3 is 14 amino acids long. J lost 4 bases, V lost 5 bases, and 5 bases had no gene match. Germline assignment: CDR1 SEHNR and CDR2 FQNEAQ (reference sequence). DNA of the CDR3: TGTGCCAGCAGCCCCCGGGGGGGACCAGATACGCAGTATTTT. Protein sequence: CASSPRGGPDTQYF. Full variable domain (outside the CDR3, taken from reference TRBV7-9 and TRBJ2-3): DTGVSQNPRHKITKRGQNVTFRCDPISEHNRLYWYRQTLGQGPEFLTYFQNEAQLEKSRLLSDRFSAERPKGSFSTLEIQRTEQGDSAMYLCASSPRGGPDTQYFGPGTRLTVL.

This clonotype was seen a handful of times. The V call is TRBV4-3, the J call TRBJ2-3, with a tentative D call TRBD2 (7 bases). The CDR3 length is 14 residues. Germline CDR1 LGHNA, CDR2 YSLEER. The V end lost 4 bases, the J end lost 5 bases, and 13 bases lay between the germline ends. The CDR3, as DNA: TGCGCCAGCAGCCCAGGGGTAGCGGGAGATACGCAGTATTTT. Translation: CASSPGVAGDTQYF.

This clonotype was observed at least ten times. The chain employs TRBV27 and TRBJ1-2; a weak D match, TRBD1 (5 bases). The length of the CDR3 is 13 residues. Germline CDR1 reads MNHEY; CDR2 reads SMNVEV (reference sequence). Trimming removed 2 bases from V and 8 bases from J, with 12 bases in between. The CDR3 sequence is CASSLGSDSGYTF. CDR3 DNA sequence: TGTGCCAGCAGTTTAGGCAGTGACAGCGGCTACACCTTC.

This clonotype was counted many times. V gene TRBV20-1 combines with J gene TRBJ2-7; no clear D gene. CDR1 DFQATT and CDR2 SNEGSKA come from the germline V gene (reference sequence). This CDR3 has 13 amino acids. V was cut by 3 bases and J by 3 bases, with 12 bases left in between. CDR3 DNA sequence: TGCAGTGCTAGTGGGCAGGCCTACTACGAGCAGTACTTC. It specifies CSASGQAYYEQYF.

At least ten counts were recorded for this clonotype. The chain joins TRBV20-1 to TRBJ1-1, with 10 positions matching TRBD1. The trim removed 3 bases at V and 11 bases at J, leaving 9 bases unmatched. The CDR3 is made up of 13 amino acids. The germline V gene has CDR1 DFQATT and CDR2 SNEGSKA (reference sequence). CDR3 amino acids: CSASFGTGAQAFF. The CDR3 nucleotides are TGCAGTGCTAGTTTCGGGACAGGGGCCCAGGCTTTCTTT.

This clonotype was seen many times. V is TRBV2 and J is TRBJ1-2; tentatively, D is TRBD1 (6 bases). Trimming removed 8 bases at V and 1 base at J, with 11 bases between. The CDR3 is 13 residues long. CDR1 is SNHLY and CDR2 is FYNNEI in the germline V gene. As DNA, the CDR3 is TGTGCCAGCGCCCAACAGGGTAACTATGGCTACACCTTC. This codes for CASAQQGNYGYTF. Complete variable domain (other parts from reference TRBV2 and TRBJ1-2): EPEVTQTPSHQVTQMGQEVILRCVPISNHLYFYWYRQILGQKVEFLVSFYNNEISEKSEIFDDQFSVERPDGSNFTLKIRSTKLEDSAMYFCASAQQGNYGYTFGSGTRLTVV.

This clonotype was seen repeatedly, ten times or more. The chain recombines TRBV5-1 with TRBJ2-5; 10 bases align to TRBD2. Trimming cost V 0 bases and J 5 bases; bases outside gene matches: 7. The CDR3 extends over 16 amino acids. CDR1 is SGHRS and CDR2 is YFSETQ in the germline V gene. Here the CDR3 reads CASSLVGLAGAETQYF. CDR3 sequence (DNA): TGCGCCAGCAGCTTGGTGGGTCTAGCGGGAGCTGAGACCCAGTACTTC.